This T cell receptor (beta chain) was obtained from a study of human T cells and chemical hapten exposure. A single record per CDR3 protein comes from TCRdb applying MiXCR to the RACE reads. The sample lists approximately 91,000 distinct CDR3 sequences; approximately 10% were seen once. Time point in this sample: patch test 2, 6 weeks after DPC sensitization. The treatment denotes: therapeutic diphenylcyclopropenone sensitization with weekly scalp DPC. Trimming removed 10 bases from V and 4 bases from J, with 13 bases in between. Germline V gene lookup returns CDR1 ENHRY and CDR2 SYGVKD. The CDR3 is made up of 13 amino acids.

The sequencing here drew on whole blood, taken in connection with sensitization to the hapten diphenylcyclopropenone (DPC). The rearrangement links TRBV10-3 to TRBJ1-4; the D gene is possibly TRBD1 (6 bases). The TCR comes from a man aged 18 to 29 with alopecia areata. Some clones in this sample may be carry-over from other donors' samples. CDR3 loop: CATTQGYNEKLFF. For the CDR3, the DNA is TGTGCCACCACACAGGGCTATAATGAAAAACTGTTTTTT.